Given below is one TCR beta chain in context. A multiplex PCR was run with 60 Vbeta primers and 13 Jbeta primers. The assay was immunoSEQ multiplex PCR, and TCRdb's table has in-frame clones only and misses some. The table has about 180,000 clones, over 70% seen once. The data were taken from a study of cytomegalovirus exposure and HLA in healthy donors. The sequence derives from a man aged 18-30 years in good health and CMV-seronegative. Sequenced input: PBMCs.

CDR3 nucleotides: TGCGCCAGCAGCCAAGTCGGACTTAACACAGATACGCAGTATTTT. Its protein is CASSQVGLNTDTQYF. The chain recombines TRBV4-3 with TRBJ2-3, with a tentative D call TRBD2 (5 bases). Germline CDR1 and CDR2: LGHNA and YSLEER. This CDR3 has 15 residues. The V gene lost 1 base and the J gene lost 2 bases, with 10 bases spanning the gap.